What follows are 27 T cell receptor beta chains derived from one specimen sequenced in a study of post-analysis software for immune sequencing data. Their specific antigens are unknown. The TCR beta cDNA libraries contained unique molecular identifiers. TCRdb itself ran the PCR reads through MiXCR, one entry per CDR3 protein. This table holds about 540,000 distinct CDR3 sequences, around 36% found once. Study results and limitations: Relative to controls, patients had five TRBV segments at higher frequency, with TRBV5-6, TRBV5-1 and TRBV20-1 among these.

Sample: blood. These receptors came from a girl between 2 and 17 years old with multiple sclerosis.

The CDR3 here is CASSPQGVGYYGYTF. The CDR3 DNA reads TGTGCCAGCAGCCCCCAGGGGGTAGGCTACTATGGCTACACCTTC. This sequence joins TRBV11-2 and TRBJ1-2, with TRBD1 matching 7 bases. The germline V gene encodes CDR1 SGHAT and CDR2 FQNNGV. The J segment lost 3 bases and the V segment lost 5 bases, leaving 9 bases of the junction unmatched. There are 15 residues in the CDR3. Based on the CDR3 plus reference TRBV11-2 and TRBJ1-2, the full variable domain is EAGVAQSPRYKIIEKRQSVAFWCNPISGHATLYWYQQILGQGPKLLIQFQNNGVVDDSQLPKDRFSAERLKGVDSTLKIQPAKLEDSAVYLCASSPQGVGYYGYTFGSGTRLTVV.

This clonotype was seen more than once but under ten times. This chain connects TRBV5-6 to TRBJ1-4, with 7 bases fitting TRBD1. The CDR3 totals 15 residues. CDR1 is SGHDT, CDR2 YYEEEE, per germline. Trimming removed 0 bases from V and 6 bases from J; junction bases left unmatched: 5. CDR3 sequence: CASSLAAGGDEKLFF. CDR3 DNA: TGTGCCAGCAGCTTGGCGGCAGGGGGTGATGAAAAACTGTTTTTT.

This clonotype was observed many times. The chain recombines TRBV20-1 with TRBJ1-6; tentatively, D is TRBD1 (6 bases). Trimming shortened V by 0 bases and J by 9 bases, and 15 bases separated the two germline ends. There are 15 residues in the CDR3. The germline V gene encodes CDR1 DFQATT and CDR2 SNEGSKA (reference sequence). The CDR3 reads CSARDSAGETSPLHF. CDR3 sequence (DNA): TGCAGTGCTAGAGATAGCGCAGGGGAAACTTCACCCCTCCACTTT.

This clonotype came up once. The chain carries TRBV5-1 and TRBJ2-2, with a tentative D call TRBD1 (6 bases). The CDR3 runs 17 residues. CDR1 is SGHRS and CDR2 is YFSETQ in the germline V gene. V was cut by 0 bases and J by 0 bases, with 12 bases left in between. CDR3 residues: CASSLVGPGANTGELFF. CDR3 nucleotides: TGCGCCAGCAGCTTGGTAGGTCCAGGGGCGAACACCGGGGAGCTGTTTTTT.

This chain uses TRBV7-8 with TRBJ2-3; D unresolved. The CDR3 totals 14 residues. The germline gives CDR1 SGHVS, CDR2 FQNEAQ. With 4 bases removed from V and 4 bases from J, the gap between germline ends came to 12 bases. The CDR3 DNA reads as TGTGCCAGCAGCTATCTCAGTTTTTCAGATACGCAGTATTTT. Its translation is CASSYLSFSDTQYF.

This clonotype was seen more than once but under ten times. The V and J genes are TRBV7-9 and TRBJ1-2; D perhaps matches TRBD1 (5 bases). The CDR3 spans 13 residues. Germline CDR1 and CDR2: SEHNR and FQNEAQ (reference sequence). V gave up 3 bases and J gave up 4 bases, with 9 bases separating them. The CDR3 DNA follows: TGTGCCAGCAGCTTCACAGACAGCTATGGCTACACCTTC. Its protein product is CASSFTDSYGYTF.

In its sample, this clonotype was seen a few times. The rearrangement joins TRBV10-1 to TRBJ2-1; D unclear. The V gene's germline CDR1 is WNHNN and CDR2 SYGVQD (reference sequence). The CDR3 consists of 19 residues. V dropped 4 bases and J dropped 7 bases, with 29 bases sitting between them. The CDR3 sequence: CASSAQVTSLMVHGNEQFF. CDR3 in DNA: TGCGCCAGCAGTGCCCAAGTTACCTCCTTAATGGTCCATGGTAATGAGCAGTTCTTC.

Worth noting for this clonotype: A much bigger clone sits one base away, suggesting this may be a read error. CDR3 coding DNA: TGCGCCAGCAGCTTGGAACGACTAGCCAAAGGGCATACGCAGTATTTT. Protein: CASSLERLAKGHTQYF. J is TRBJ2-3 and V is TRBV5-1, with 7 bases identical to TRBD2. Trimming removed 0 bases from V and 7 bases from J; junction bases left unmatched: 11. The germline CDR1 and CDR2 sequences are SGHRS and YFSETQ. This CDR3 has 16 amino acids.

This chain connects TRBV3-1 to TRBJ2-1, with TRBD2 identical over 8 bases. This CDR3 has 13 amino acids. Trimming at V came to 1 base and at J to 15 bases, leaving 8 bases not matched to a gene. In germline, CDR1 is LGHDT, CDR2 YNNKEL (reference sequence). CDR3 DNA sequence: TGTGCCAGCAGCCAAGGCTCGGGGGGGGCCACGTTCTTC. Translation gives CASSQGSGGATFF.

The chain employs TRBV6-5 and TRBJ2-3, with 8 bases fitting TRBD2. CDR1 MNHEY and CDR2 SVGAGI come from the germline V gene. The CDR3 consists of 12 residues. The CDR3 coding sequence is TGTGCAGCGGGGGTTAGGGTGCATACGCAGTATTTT. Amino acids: CAAGVRVHTQYF.

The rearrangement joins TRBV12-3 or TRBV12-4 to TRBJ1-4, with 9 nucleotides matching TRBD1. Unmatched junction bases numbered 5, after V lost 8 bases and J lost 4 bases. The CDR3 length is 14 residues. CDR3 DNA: TGTGCCAGCGGCCAGACAGGGGGTAATGAAAAACTGTTTTTT. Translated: CASGQTGGNEKLFF.

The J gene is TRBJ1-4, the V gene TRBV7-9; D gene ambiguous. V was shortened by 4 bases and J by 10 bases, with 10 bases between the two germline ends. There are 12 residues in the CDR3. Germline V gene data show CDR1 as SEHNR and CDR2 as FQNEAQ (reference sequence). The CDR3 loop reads CASSSALGKLFF. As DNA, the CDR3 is TGTGCCAGCAGCTCAGCGCTCGGAAAACTGTTTTTT.

CDR3 coding DNA: TGCAGTGCTAGAGTTCCGACAGGGGGCCTCCTCGGTGAAAAACTGTTTTTT. As protein: CSARVPTGGLLGEKLFF. The J gene is TRBJ1-4, the V gene TRBV20-1, with 10 bases identical to TRBD1. J lost 7 bases, V lost 1 base, and 12 bases had no gene match. This CDR3 region has 17 residues. Germline-derived CDR1 and CDR2 are DFQATT and SNEGSKA (reference sequence).

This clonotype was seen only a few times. CDR3 in DNA: TGCAGTGCTAGGGAGAGCGGGGGGCAGTATTTT. It is translated as CSARESGGQYF. J is TRBJ2-3 and V is TRBV20-1, with 8 bases aligning to TRBD2. CDR3 length: 11 residues. Losses at the gene ends were 3 bases for V and 11 bases for J; bases not matched to a gene: 4. The germline V gene has CDR1 DFQATT and CDR2 SNEGSKA (reference sequence).

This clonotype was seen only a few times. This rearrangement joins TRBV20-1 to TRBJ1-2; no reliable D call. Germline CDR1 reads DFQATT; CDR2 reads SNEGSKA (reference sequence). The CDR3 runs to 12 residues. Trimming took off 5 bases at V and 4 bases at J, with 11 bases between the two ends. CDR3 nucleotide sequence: TGCAGTGCTCCCCCCGAAGTCTATGGCTACACCTTC. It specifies CSAPPEVYGYTF.

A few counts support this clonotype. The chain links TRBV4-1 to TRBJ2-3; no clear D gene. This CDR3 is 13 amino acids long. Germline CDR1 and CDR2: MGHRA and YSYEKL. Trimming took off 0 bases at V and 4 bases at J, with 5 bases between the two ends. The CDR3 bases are TGCGCCAGCAGCCAAGATAAGTCAGATACGCAGTATTTT. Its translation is CASSQDKSDTQYF.

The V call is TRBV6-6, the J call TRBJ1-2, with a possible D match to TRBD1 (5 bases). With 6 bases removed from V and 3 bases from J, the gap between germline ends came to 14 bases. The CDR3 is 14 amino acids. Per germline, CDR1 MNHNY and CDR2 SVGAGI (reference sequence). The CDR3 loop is CASRTDRSDYGYTF. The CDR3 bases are TGTGCCAGCAGAACCGACAGAAGCGACTATGGCTACACCTTC.

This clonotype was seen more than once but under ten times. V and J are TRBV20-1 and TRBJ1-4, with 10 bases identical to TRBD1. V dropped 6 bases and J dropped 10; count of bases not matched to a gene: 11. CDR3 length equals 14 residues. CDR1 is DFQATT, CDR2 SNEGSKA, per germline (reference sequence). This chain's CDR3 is CSAVPGQGSGKLFF. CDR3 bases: TGCAGTGCGGTCCCGGGACAGGGGAGTGGAAAACTGTTTTTT.

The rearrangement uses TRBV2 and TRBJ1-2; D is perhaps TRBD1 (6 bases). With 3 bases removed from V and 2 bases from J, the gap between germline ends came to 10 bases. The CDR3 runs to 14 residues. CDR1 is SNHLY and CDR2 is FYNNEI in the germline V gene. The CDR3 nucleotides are TGTGCCAGCAGTGAGGCGGACAGCAACTATGGCTACACCTTC. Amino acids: CASSEADSNYGYTF.

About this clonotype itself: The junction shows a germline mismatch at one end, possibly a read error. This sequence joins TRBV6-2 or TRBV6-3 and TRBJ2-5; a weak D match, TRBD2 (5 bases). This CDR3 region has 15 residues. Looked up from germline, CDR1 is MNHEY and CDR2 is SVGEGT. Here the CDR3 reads CASSSRGSLQETRYF. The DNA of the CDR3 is TGTGCCAGCAGTTCCCGGGGTAGCCTCCAAGAGACCCGGTACTTC.

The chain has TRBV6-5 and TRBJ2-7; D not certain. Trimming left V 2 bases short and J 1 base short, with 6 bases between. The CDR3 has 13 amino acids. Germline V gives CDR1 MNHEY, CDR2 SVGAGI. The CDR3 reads CASSYAESYEQYF. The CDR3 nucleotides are TGTGCCAGCAGTTACGCGGAATCCTACGAGCAGTACTTC.

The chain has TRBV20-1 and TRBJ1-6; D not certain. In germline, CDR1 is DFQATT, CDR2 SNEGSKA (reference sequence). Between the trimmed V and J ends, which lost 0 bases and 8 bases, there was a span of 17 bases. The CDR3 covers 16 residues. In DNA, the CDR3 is TGCAGTGCTAGAGACCCAACTTTACCTGAAGATTCACCCCTCCACTTT. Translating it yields CSARDPTLPEDSPLHF.

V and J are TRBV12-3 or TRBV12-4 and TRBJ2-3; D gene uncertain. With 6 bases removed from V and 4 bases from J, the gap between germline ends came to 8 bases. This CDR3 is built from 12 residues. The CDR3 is CASRAAPDTQYF. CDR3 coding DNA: TGTGCCAGCAGGGCAGCGCCAGATACGCAGTATTTT.

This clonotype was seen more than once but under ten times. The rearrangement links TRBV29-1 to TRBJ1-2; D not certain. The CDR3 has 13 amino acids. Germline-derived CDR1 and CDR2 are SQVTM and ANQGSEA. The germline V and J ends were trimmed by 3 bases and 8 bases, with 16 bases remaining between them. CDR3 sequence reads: CSVDRPAEAGYTF. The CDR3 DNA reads TGCAGCGTTGACCGACCGGCTGAGGCAGGCTACACCTTC.

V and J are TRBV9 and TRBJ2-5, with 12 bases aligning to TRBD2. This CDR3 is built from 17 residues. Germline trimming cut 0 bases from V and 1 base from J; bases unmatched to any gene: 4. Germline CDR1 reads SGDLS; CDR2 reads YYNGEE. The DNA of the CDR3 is TGTGCCAGCAGCGTAGAATCGGGACTAGCGGGCCAAGAGACCCAGTACTTC. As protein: CASSVESGLAGQETQYF.

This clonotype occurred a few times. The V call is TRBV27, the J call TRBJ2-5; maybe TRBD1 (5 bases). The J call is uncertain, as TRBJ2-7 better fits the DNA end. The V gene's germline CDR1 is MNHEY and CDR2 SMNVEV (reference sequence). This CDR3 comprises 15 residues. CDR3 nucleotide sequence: TGTGCCAGCAGTTTAAGGACACGAACTACCACCGAGCAGTACTTC. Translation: CASSLRTRTTTEQYF.

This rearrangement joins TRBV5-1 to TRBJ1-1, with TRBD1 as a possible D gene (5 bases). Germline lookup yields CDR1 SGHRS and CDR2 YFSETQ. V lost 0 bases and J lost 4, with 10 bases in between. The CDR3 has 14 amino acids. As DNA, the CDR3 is TGCGCCAGCAGCTTGGAAGGGGTGAGCACTGAAGCTTTCTTT. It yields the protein CASSLEGVSTEAFF.